This T cell receptor (beta chain) appears in the sequencing data of a study of blood T cells in healthy people across ages. Healthy Caucasian individuals from Russia aged about 6 to 90 served as donors. A second PCR of roughly 7 to 11 cycles used a sample-barcoded 5' primer and a J-beta primer mix. Each sample yielded at least 2.5 million CDR3-containing paired-end reads. TCRdb re-analysed the 5' RACE reads in MiXCR, keeping a single row per CDR3 protein. Of hundreds of thousands of distinct CDR3 sequences listed, 62% were seen once; the top ten hold 25% to 30%. Losses at the gene ends were 3 bases for V and 1 base for J; bases not matched to a gene: 5. The CDR3 totals 18 residues. Germline-derived CDR1 and CDR2 are LGHNA and YSLEER.

The origin of this receptor is a man younger than 45 in good health. J is TRBJ2-6 and V is TRBV4-3; TRBD1 agrees at 11 bases. The specimen was blood. The CDR3 here is CASSQRGQGESGANVLTF. The CDR3 coding sequence is TGCGCCAGCAGCCAGAGGGGACAGGGGGAGTCTGGGGCCAACGTCCTGACTTTC.